This T cell receptor beta chain originates from a study of blood T cell repertoires in COVID-19. Study at large: Sites across the United States, Italy and Spain contributed samples from acute and convalescent COVID-19.

V was trimmed by 1 base and J by 0 bases, leaving 10 bases between them. Germline V gene data show CDR1 as LNHDA and CDR2 as SQIVND (reference sequence). The CDR3 has 16 amino acids. Assay: immunoSEQ multiplex PCR; the TCRdb copy retains only in-frame clones and omits some. The table includes 100,000 or so clones, about four fifths detected once. The sample was peripheral blood. The TCR was taken from a woman aged 55-69 years with acute or convalescent COVID-19. The rearrangement joins TRBV19 to TRBJ1-5; tentative D call: TRBD1 (5 bases). CDR3 residues: CASSIVPGFSNQPQHF. In nucleotides, the CDR3 is TGTGCCAGTAGTATAGTCCCAGGGTTTAGCAATCAGCCCCAGCATTTT.